This T cell receptor (beta chain) was sequenced during a study of blood T cell repertoires in COVID-19. Study information: Samples taken during acute and convalescent COVID-19 were collected in the United States, Italy and Spain. The cDNA or gDNA used as material had been derived from T cells, B-cell-depleted T cells, or PBMCs.

Trimming shortened V by 0 bases and J by 0 bases, and 9 bases separated the two germline ends. The CDR3 loop spans 16 amino acids. Germline loops: CDR1 LGHDT, CDR2 YNNKEL (reference sequence). Methods used by the authors: From reference gene primer amplification, estimates of nucleated cell counts were derived. Sequencing used immunoSEQ multiplex PCR; TCRdb keeps in-frame clones, though not all of them. The D gene and trimming were derived from the DNA, and the V and J assignments and clone size from that table. The table lists some 120,000 clones, 70% to 85% of them singletons, with about 16% in the top ten.

The chain carries TRBV3-1 (or the pseudogene TRBV3-2) and TRBJ1-3, with TRBD1 as a possible D gene (5 bases). The TCR originated in a woman between 45 and 60 years old with acute or convalescent COVID-19. Sample: peripheral blood. The CDR3, as DNA: TGTGCCAGCAGCCAAGATAAACAGGACTCTGGAAACACCATATATTTT. Its protein product is CASSQDKQDSGNTIYF.